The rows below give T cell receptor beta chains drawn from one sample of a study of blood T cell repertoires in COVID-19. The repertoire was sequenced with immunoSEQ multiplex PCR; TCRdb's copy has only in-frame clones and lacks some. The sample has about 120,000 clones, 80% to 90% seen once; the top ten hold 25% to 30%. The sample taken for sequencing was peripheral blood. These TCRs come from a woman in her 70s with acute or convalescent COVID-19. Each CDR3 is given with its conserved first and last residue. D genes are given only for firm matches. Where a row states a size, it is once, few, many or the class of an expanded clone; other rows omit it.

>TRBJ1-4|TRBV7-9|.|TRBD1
CASSGQGANEKLFF
TGTGCCAGCAGCGGACAGGGGGCAAATGAAAAACTGTTTTTT
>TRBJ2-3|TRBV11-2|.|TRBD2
CASSLGLAGARDTQYF
TGTGCCAGCAGCTTGGGACTAGCGGGGGCCCGGGATACGCAGTATTTT
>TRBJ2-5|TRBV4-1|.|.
CASSRGPLETQYF
TGCGCCAGCAGCCGGGGCCCCTTGGAGACCCAGTACTTC
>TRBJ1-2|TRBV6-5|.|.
CASSYSAGEGYGYTF
TGTGCCAGCAGTTACTCGGCGGGGGAGGGCTATGGCTACACCTTC
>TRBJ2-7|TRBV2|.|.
CASSDGLALEQYF
TGTGCCAGCAGTGATGGTCTAGCTCTCGAGCAGTACTTC
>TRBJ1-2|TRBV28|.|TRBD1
CASSPGTGRLDYGYTF
TGTGCCAGCAGCCCCGGGACAGGGCGTTTGGACTATGGCTACACCTTC
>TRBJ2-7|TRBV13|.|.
CASSRGANEQYF
TGTGCCAGCAGCCGGGGGGCTAACGAGCAGTACTTC
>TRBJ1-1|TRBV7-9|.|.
CASSSLTGNTEAFF
TGTGCCAGCAGCTCGCTAACAGGGAACACTGAAGCTTTCTTT
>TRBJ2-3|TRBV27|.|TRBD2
CASSPRVSSGGDTQYF
TGTGCCAGCAGCCCCCGGGTGTCTAGCGGGGGGGATACGCAGTATTTT
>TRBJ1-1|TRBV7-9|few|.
CASSLVAPANTEAFF
TGTGCCAGCAGCTTAGTGGCCCCCGCGAACACTGAAGCTTTCTTT
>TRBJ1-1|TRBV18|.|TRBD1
CASSADRRDTEAFF
TGTGCCAGCTCAGCGGACAGGAGGGACACTGAAGCTTTCTTT
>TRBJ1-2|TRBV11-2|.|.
CASSGEGYGYTF
TGTGCCAGCAGCGGGGAGGGCTATGGCTACACCTTC
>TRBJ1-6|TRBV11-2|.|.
CASSAAAYNSPLHF
TGTGCCAGCAGCGCGGCAGCCTATAATTCACCCCTCCACTTT
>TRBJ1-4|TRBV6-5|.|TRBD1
CASSPGQGDEKLFF
TGTGCCAGCAGCCCGGGACAGGGAGATGAAAAACTGTTTTTT
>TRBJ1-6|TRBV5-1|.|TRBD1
CASSPGTASNSPLHF
TGCGCCAGCAGCCCTGGGACAGCTAGTAATTCACCCCTCCACTTT
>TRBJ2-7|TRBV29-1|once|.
CSVRPGHTYEQYF
TGCAGCGTCCGCCCCGGACACACCTACGAGCAGTACTTC
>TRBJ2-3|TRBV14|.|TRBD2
CASSPLAGHTDTQYF
TGTGCCAGCAGCCCGCTAGCGGGGCACACAGATACGCAGTATTTT
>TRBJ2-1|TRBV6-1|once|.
CASSEVWRQSSYNEQFF
TGTGCCAGCAGTGAAGTGTGGCGGCAGAGCTCCTACAATGAGCAGTTCTTC
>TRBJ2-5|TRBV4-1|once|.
CASRPQGKSFQETQYF
TGCGCCAGCAGGCCACAGGGAAAATCCTTTCAAGAGACCCAGTACTTC
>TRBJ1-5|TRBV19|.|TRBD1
CASSLLGQDNQPQHF
TGTGCCAGTAGCTTGCTGGGACAGGACAATCAGCCCCAGCATTTT
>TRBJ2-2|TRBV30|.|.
CAWSLDWPGFGELFF
TGTGCCTGGAGTTTGGACTGGCCTGGGTTCGGGGAGCTGTTTTTT
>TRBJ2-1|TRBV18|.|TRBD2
CASSPPTSGGLYNEQFF
TGTGCCAGCTCACCACCGACTAGCGGGGGCCTCTACAATGAGCAGTTCTTC
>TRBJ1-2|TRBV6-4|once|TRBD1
CASSPDRRNYGYTF
TGTGCCAGCAGCCCGGACAGGCGTAACTATGGCTACACCTTC
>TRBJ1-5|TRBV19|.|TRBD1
CASRGTANQPQHF
TGTGCCAGTAGGGGGACAGCAAATCAGCCCCAGCATTTT
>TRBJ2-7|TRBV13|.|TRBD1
CASSQGQGSYEQYF
TGTGCCAGCAGCCAGGGACAGGGCTCGTACGAGCAGTACTTC
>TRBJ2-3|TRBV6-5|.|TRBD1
CASTLQGASDTQYF
TGTGCCAGCACTCTACAGGGGGCCTCAGATACGCAGTATTTT
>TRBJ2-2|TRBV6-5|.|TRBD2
CASSYRPGGTGELFF
TGTGCCAGCAGTTACAGGCCCGGGGGGACCGGGGAGCTGTTTTTT
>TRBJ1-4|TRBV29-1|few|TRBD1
CSVEGDSRSEKLFF
TGCAGCGTTGAAGGGGACAGTCGATCTGAAAAACTGTTTTTT
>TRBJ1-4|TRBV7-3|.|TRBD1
CASSSSTGVNEKLFF
TGTGCCAGCAGCAGCTCGACAGGGGTTAATGAAAAACTGTTTTTT
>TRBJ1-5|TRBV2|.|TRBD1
CASSPSQGAGQPQHF
TGTGCCAGCAGTCCCTCACAGGGGGCTGGTCAGCCCCAGCATTTT
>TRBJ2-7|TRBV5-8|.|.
CASSLTGQPYEQYF
TGTGCCAGCAGCTTGACCGGACAGCCCTACGAGCAGTACTTC
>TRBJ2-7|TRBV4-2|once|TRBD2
CASSQDPERGYSTEQYF
TGTGCCAGCAGCCAAGATCCTGAGCGGGGCTACTCTACGGAGCAGTACTTC
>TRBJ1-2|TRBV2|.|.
CASSVTGGTGGYTF
TGTGCCAGCAGTGTAACAGGCGGGACGGGAGGCTACACCTTC
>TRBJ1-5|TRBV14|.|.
CASSQDVTATLGQPQHF
TGTGCCAGCAGCCAAGATGTAACAGCTACTTTGGGTCAGCCCCAGCATTTT
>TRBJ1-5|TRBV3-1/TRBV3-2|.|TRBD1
CASSHRGREQPQHF
TGTGCCAGCAGCCACAGGGGGCGGGAACAGCCCCAGCATTTT
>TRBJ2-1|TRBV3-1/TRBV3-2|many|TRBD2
CASRPAGLDYNEQFF
TGTGCCAGCAGGCCAGCGGGACTAGATTACAATGAGCAGTTCTTC
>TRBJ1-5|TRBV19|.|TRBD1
CASSILAGGANQPQHF
TGTGCCAGTAGTATACTCGCAGGGGGAGCCAATCAGCCCCAGCATTTT
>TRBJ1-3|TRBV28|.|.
CASIGGADSGNTIYF
TGTGCCAGCATCGGAGGGGCTGACTCTGGAAACACCATATATTTT
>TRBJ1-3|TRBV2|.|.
CASILYSGNTIYF
TGTGCCAGCATCCTATACTCTGGAAACACCATATATTTT
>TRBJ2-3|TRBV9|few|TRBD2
CASSGTSGGAGTDTQYF
TGTGCCAGCAGCGGGACTAGCGGGGGGGCCGGCACAGATACGCAGTATTTT
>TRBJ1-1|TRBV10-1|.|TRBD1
CASSEQTGGKEAFF
TGCGCCAGCAGTGAGCAGACAGGGGGCAAGGAAGCTTTCTTT
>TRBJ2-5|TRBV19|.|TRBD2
CASSIEGGGAGETQYF
TGTGCCAGTAGTATAGAGGGCGGGGGGGCCGGAGAGACCCAGTACTTC
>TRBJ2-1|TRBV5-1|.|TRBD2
CASSGGLAGGSYNEQFF
TGCGCCAGCAGCGGAGGACTAGCGGGGGGATCCTACAATGAGCAGTTCTTC
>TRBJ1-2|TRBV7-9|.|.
CASSLVQVGYGYTF
TGTGCCAGCAGCTTAGTCCAGGTCGGCTATGGCTACACCTTC
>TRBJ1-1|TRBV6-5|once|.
CASSYSGPSTEAFF
TGTGCCAGCAGTTACTCGGGCCCCAGCACTGAAGCTTTCTTT
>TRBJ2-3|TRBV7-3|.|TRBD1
CASRLTGADTQYF
TGTGCCAGCAGACTCACAGGGGCCGATACGCAGTATTTT
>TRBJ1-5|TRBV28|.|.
CASSLLGNGNQPQHF
TGTGCCAGCAGTTTGCTCGGGAACGGCAATCAGCCCCAGCATTTT
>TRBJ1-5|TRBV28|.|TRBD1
CASSGGDRVNSNQPQHF
TGTGCCAGCAGTGGAGGGGACAGGGTGAATAGCAATCAGCCCCAGCATTTT
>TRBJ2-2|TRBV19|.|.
CASSMAGDARTGELFF
TGTGCCAGTAGTATGGCAGGGGATGCCAGGACCGGGGAGCTGTTTTTT
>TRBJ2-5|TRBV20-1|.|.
CSASGRGETQYF
TGCAGTGCTAGTGGACGGGGAGAGACCCAGTACTTC
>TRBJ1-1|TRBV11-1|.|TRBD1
CASSTGGHTEAFF
TGTGCCAGTTCGACAGGGGGACACACTGAAGCTTTCTTT
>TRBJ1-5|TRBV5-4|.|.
CASSFGGWNQPQHF
TGTGCCAGCAGCTTCGGGGGGTGGAATCAGCCCCAGCATTTT
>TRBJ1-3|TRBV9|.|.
CASSGENIGNTIYF
TGTGCCAGCAGCGGGGAGAACATAGGAAACACCATATATTTT
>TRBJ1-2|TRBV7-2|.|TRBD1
CASSFQGQGGGYTF
TGTGCCAGCAGCTTCCAGGGACAGGGGGGAGGCTACACCTTC
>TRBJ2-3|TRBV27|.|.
CASSPRGLGTDTQYF
TGTGCCAGCAGTCCGCGGGGTTTGGGCACAGATACGCAGTATTTT